Listed below are T cell receptor beta chains from one sample, sequenced in a study of blood T cell repertoires in COVID-19. Using immunoSEQ multiplex PCR, the repertoire was profiled, and TCRdb retains in-frame clones only, with some absent. The sample gives approximately 28,000 clones, just under 95% of which show up once; 0.65% to 0.95% is in the top ten. Sequences were obtained from peripheral blood. These receptors were obtained from a woman in her 70s with COVID-19, enrolled during active disease. Each CDR3 is given with its conserved first and last residue. Fields, in order: J gene, V gene, D gene, clone size, CDR3 protein, CDR3 DNA. The D gene is left open where the match is weak. Clone sizes are given selectively: once, few, many, or a class where the clone is expanded.

j_gene: TRBJ2-3; v_gene: TRBV6-2/TRBV6-3; d_gene: TRBD2; abundance: NA; CDR3aa: CASSFGTSGSSDTQYF; CDR3nt: TGTGCCAGCAGTTTCGGGACTAGCGGGAGCTCAGATACGCAGTATTTT
j_gene: TRBJ1-5; v_gene: TRBV28; d_gene: NA; abundance: NA; CDR3aa: CASTRQQWTQHF; CDR3nt: TGTGCCAGCACCCGACAGCAATGGACCCAGCATTTT
j_gene: TRBJ2-5; v_gene: TRBV28; d_gene: TRBD1; abundance: NA; CDR3aa: CASSYLTGMKTQYF; CDR3nt: TGTGCCAGCAGTTACCTGACAGGGATGAAGACCCAGTACTTC
j_gene: TRBJ2-2; v_gene: TRBV3-1/TRBV3-2; d_gene: TRBD2; abundance: once; CDR3aa: CASEWRETSSTGELFF; CDR3nt: TGTGCCAGCGAATGGCGGGAGACCTCGAGTACCGGGGAGCTGTTTTTT
j_gene: TRBJ2-2; v_gene: TRBV5-1; d_gene: TRBD1; abundance: NA; CDR3aa: CASSLEPGQGQTGELFF; CDR3nt: TGCGCCAGCAGCTTGGAACCGGGACAGGGCCAAACCGGGGAGCTGTTTTTT
j_gene: TRBJ1-2; v_gene: TRBV28; d_gene: NA; abundance: NA; CDR3aa: CASSFGGWGYTF; CDR3nt: TGTGCCAGCTCCTTCGGAGGGTGGGGCTACACCTTC
j_gene: TRBJ2-5; v_gene: TRBV19; d_gene: NA; abundance: NA; CDR3aa: CASSIYIQETQYF; CDR3nt: TGTGCCAGTAGTATTTACATCCAAGAGACCCAGTACTTC
j_gene: TRBJ2-7; v_gene: TRBV11-2; d_gene: NA; abundance: NA; CDR3aa: CASSFEYEQYF; CDR3nt: TGTGCCAGCAGCTTTGAGTACGAGCAGTACTTC
j_gene: TRBJ1-4; v_gene: TRBV7-3; d_gene: TRBD1; abundance: NA; CDR3aa: CASTLQGAGFNEKLFF; CDR3nt: TGTGCCAGCACCCTCCAGGGGGCAGGGTTTAATGAAAAACTGTTTTTT
j_gene: TRBJ2-1; v_gene: TRBV28; d_gene: NA; abundance: NA; CDR3aa: CASRKDIVPHEQFF; CDR3nt: TGTGCCAGCAGAAAAGACATAGTGCCTCATGAGCAGTTCTTC
j_gene: TRBJ2-3; v_gene: TRBV19; d_gene: TRBD1; abundance: NA; CDR3aa: CATDRGRTGDTQYF; CDR3nt: TGTGCCACCGACAGGGGGCGCACCGGAGATACGCAGTATTTT
j_gene: TRBJ2-1; v_gene: TRBV7-2; d_gene: NA; abundance: NA; CDR3aa: CASSPRPLTRGLYQFF; CDR3nt: TGTGCCAGCAGCCCGAGACCTCTTACGCGAGGGCTTTATCAGTTCTTC
j_gene: TRBJ1-6; v_gene: TRBV6-4; d_gene: TRBD1; abundance: NA; CDR3aa: CASSFGTGNSPLHF; CDR3nt: TGTGCCAGCAGTTTCGGGACAGGGAACTCACCCCTCCACTTT
j_gene: TRBJ1-4; v_gene: TRBV14; d_gene: NA; abundance: few; CDR3aa: CASSSRLNQNEKLFF; CDR3nt: TGTGCCAGCAGCTCCCGACTGAACCAGAATGAAAAACTGTTTTTT
j_gene: TRBJ2-2; v_gene: TRBV11-2; d_gene: TRBD2; abundance: NA; CDR3aa: CASRSSGRRDTGELFF; CDR3nt: TGTGCCAGCAGGTCTAGCGGGAGGCGGGACACCGGGGAGCTGTTTTTT
j_gene: TRBJ2-5; v_gene: TRBV3-1/TRBV3-2; d_gene: NA; abundance: NA; CDR3aa: CASSQELGGWETQYF; CDR3nt: TGTGCCAGCAGCCAAGAGCTGGGGGGTTGGGAGACCCAGTACTTC
j_gene: TRBJ2-2; v_gene: TRBV5-5; d_gene: NA; abundance: NA; CDR3aa: CASSFTTGELFF; CDR3nt: TGTGCCAGCAGCTTCACTACCGGGGAGCTGTTTTTT
j_gene: TRBJ2-7; v_gene: TRBV29-1; d_gene: NA; abundance: NA; CDR3aa: CSVGSRQMVNEQYF; CDR3nt: TGCAGCGTGGGTTCGAGACAGATGGTTAACGAGCAGTACTTC
j_gene: TRBJ2-4; v_gene: TRBV5-4; d_gene: TRBD2; abundance: NA; CDR3aa: CASSPRGGRQNIQYF; CDR3nt: TGTGCCAGCAGCCCACGGGGCGGGAGGCAAAACATTCAGTACTTC
j_gene: TRBJ1-1; v_gene: TRBV7-9; d_gene: TRBD1; abundance: NA; CDR3aa: CASSVGQGAYTEAFF; CDR3nt: TGTGCCAGCAGCGTAGGACAGGGGGCTTACACTGAAGCTTTCTTT
j_gene: TRBJ2-3; v_gene: TRBV21-1; d_gene: NA; abundance: NA; CDR3aa: CASLPPSGRRFSTDTQYF; CDR3nt: TGTGCCAGCCTCCCCCCTAGCGGGAGAAGGTTTTCAACAGATACGCAGTATTTT